This T cell receptor (beta chain) was identified in a study of identifying expanded T cells in peripheral blood. Only in-frame clones appear in the TCRdb table, and some are missing; sequencing was by immunoSEQ multiplex PCR. The sample yields about 80,000 clones, roughly 84% seen once. CDR3 length: 16 residues. Germline lookup yields CDR1 KGHSH and CDR2 LQKENI. The ends were cut back, 1 base at V and 0 bases at J, with 10 bases in the middle. Study conclusions and caveats: Approximately two-week clone count variance significantly increased as total template count grew.

Notes on this clone: The antigen remains unidentified.

The sequence came from a person aged 18 to 70 in good health. This chain uses TRBV18 with TRBJ2-4; D is ambiguous. The sequencing input was blood. CDR3 region: CASSPQAQLAKNIQYF. CDR3 DNA: TGTGCCAGCTCACCACAGGCACAGCTAGCCAAAAACATTCAGTACTTC.